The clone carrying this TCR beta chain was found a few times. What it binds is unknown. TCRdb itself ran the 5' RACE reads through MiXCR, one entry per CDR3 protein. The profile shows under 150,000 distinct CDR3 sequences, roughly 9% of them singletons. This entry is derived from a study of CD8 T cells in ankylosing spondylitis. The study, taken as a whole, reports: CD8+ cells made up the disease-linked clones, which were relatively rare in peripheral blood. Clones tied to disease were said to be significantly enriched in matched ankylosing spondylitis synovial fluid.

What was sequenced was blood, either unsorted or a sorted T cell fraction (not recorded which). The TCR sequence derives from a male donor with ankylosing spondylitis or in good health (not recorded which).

The CDR3 protein is CASSPTGTNEQFF. The CDR3 DNA reads TGTGCCAGCAGCCCCACAGGGACGAATGAGCAGTTCTTC. J is TRBJ2-1 and V is TRBV3-1; a weak D match, TRBD1 (6 bases). Trimming cost V 4 bases and J 7 bases, with 11 bases left between them. Per germline, CDR1 LGHDT and CDR2 YNNKEL (reference sequence). This CDR3 spans 13 amino acids.